The clone carrying this TCR beta chain was picked up a small number of times. Its antigen is as yet unknown. This specimen belongs to a study of metastatic and nonmetastatic thyroid tumors. The wider study: From malignant and benign thyroid patients, repertoires in blood and in tumor or nodule tissue were compared. Study-level results: Reports indicated that malignant thyroid tumors showed significantly higher TCR beta diversity than benign nodules did, in blood and tumor.

TCRdb used MiXCR to call clones anew from the PCR reads. The sample yields about 23,000 clones, approximately 20% seen once. Treatment of any kind had been given to no patient before thyroid surgery. V was trimmed by 6 bases and J by 8 bases, leaving 16 bases between them. Per the germline V gene, CDR1 is SNHLY and CDR2 is FYNNEI. The CDR3 has 13 amino acids. This receptor was taken from a female donor with papillary thyroid cancer or a benign thyroid nodule (not recorded which). Some clones in this sample may be carry-over from other donors' samples. Material for sequencing was blood. The chain links TRBV2 to TRBJ1-2, with a tentative D call TRBD1 (5 bases). The CDR3 region is CASSWDALEGYTF. The CDR3 DNA is TGTGCCAGCAGCTGGGACGCCCTGGAGGGCTACACCTTC.